This TCR beta chain stems from a study of technical replicates of blood from a few donors. Measured with immunoSEQ multiplex PCR; TCRdb has only the in-frame clones, and not every one. The data hold roughly 72,000 clones, with over 90% observed a single time. The CDR3 has 14 residues. V dropped 0 bases and J dropped 4 bases, with 8 bases sitting between them. From germline, CDR1 is SGHTA and CDR2 FQGNSA. The J gene is TRBJ2-3, the V gene TRBV7-2, with TRBD2 as a possible D gene (6 bases). This receptor was obtained from a human donor in good health. The sequenced material came from T cells isolated from PBMCs. CDR3 bases: TGTGCCAGCAGCTTAGCTACGGGAGCAGATACGCAGTATTTT. It codes for CASSLATGADTQYF.